The sequence of this T cell receptor beta chain was determined in a study of blood T cell repertoires in COVID-19. Overall study: The origin of the acute and convalescent COVID-19 samples was the United States, Italy and Spain.

There are 15 residues in the CDR3. The V segment lost 4 bases and the J segment 6 bases; nucleotides outside the gene matches: 10. Germline loops: CDR1 MDHEN, CDR2 SYDVKM. Per the original methods: Nucleated cell number was recorded as an estimate derived from reference gene primer amplification. Method: immunoSEQ multiplex PCR; TCRdb's copy keeps in-frame clones and lacks some. D and trimming come from the DNA, and the V and J calls and clone size come from that table. Among some 200,000 clones, over 75% were seen once, and the ten largest hold more than 0.75%. Participant ages covered 18 to 89 years across about 22 US areas. Grouping used clinical history reported by participants in a survey and questionnaire.

Sequenced material: PBMCs or T cells enriched from blood (not recorded which). The chain recombines TRBV28 with TRBJ2-7; 9 bases agree with TRBD1. The clonotype comes from a woman aged 18-29 years who had recovered from COVID-19. CDR3: CASSSAGTGQSEQYF. DNA for the CDR3: TGTGCCAGCAGTTCGGCCGGGACAGGGCAAAGCGAGCAGTACTTC.